These 8 T cell receptor beta chains originate from one sample sequenced in a study of regulatory T cells in long-lasting Graves disease. iRepertoire HTBI primers and Arm-PCR of CDR3 regions built TCR beta libraries. Each CDR3 protein is one row after TCRdb ran MiXCR on the multiplex PCR reads. In the table there are 680,000 or so distinct CDR3 sequences, approximately 15% of which are singletons. Stated time point: newly diagnosed GD, antithyroid drugs for less than 3 months. PBMC RNA was the source of the TCR library. This sample was also put to use in a study of T cells in Graves' hyperthyroidism and ophthalmopathy.

This specimen consisted of peripheral blood mononuclear cells (PBMCs), obtained at new diagnosis, from a patient treated with antithyroid drugs. The receptors were gathered from a woman aged 30 to 39 with Graves disease.

As for this clonotype: Because the CDR3 is missing its conserved closing phenylalanine or tryptophan, this is likely a read error. V and J are TRBV19 and TRBJ1-2; the D gene is possibly TRBD1 (6 bases). V was trimmed by 7 bases and J by 5 bases, leaving 11 bases between them. The CDR3 consists of 12 residues. Germline V gene data show CDR1 as LNHDA and CDR2 as SQIVND (reference sequence). As DNA, the CDR3 is TGTGCCAGTATTGGGCAGGGGTATGGCTACACCCTC. Translated: CASIGQGYGYTL.

The V call is TRBV15, the J call TRBJ2-1; D is uncertain. CDR1 and CDR2 (germline): LNHNV, YYDKDF (reference sequence). This CDR3 contains 11 residues. Trimming cost V 1 base and J 8 bases, with 3 bases left between them. The DNA for the CDR3 is TGTGCCACCAGCAGAGGGGATGAGCAGTTCTTC. This gives the protein CATSRGDEQFF.

This clonotype was detected a few times. This chain links TRBV11-2 with TRBJ2-1, with D possibly called TRBD1 or TRBD2 (5 bases each). Germline V CDR1 and CDR2: SGHAT, FQNNGV. The CDR3 length is 15 residues. Trimming cost V 7 bases and J 9 bases, with 22 bases left between them. CDR3 residues: CASMKGLGPAGEQFF. The CDR3 DNA reads TGTGCCAGCATGAAGGGTTTGGGGCCGGCGGGTGAGCAGTTCTTC.

A word on this clonotype: A clone one base away is much larger, so this may be a read error. The chain has TRBV12-5 and TRBJ1-1, with no clear D. The CDR3 sequence is 13 residues long. Germline-derived CDR1 and CDR2 are LGHNT and FRNRAP. The CDR3 sequence: CASAQGMNTETFF. CDR3 coding DNA: TGTGCTAGTGCCCAAGGGATGAACACTGAAACTTTCTTT.

This clonotype has just a few counts. The CDR3 loop is CASSLSSGDQPQHF. CDR3 coding DNA: TGTGCCAGCAGCTTATCGTCAGGGGATCAGCCCCAGCATTTT. The gene calls are TRBV7-9 and TRBJ1-5; D may be TRBD1 (6 bases). CDR1 and CDR2 from the germline V gene are SEHNR and FQNEAQ (reference sequence). The CDR3 is 14 amino acids. The V and J ends lost 2 bases and 5 bases respectively, with 10 bases between them.

The table lists this clonotype with a few counts. The chain combines TRBV4-1 with TRBJ1-4; no reliable D call. Per the germline V gene, CDR1 is MGHRA and CDR2 is YSYEKL. Trimming stripped 3 bases from V and 4 bases from J, with 9 bases between. CDR3 length: 14 residues. Written as DNA, the CDR3 is TGCGCCAGCAGCCAGCCGTTGGGTAATGAAAAACTGTTTTTT. It yields the protein CASSQPLGNEKLFF.

CDR3 amino acids: CASSLPGTVSNQPQHF. CDR3 bases: TGTGCCAGTAGTTTGCCCGGGACAGTTAGCAATCAGCCCCAGCATTTT. V gene TRBV19 combines with J gene TRBJ1-5; TRBD1 matches 7 bases. The germline CDR1 and CDR2 sequences are LNHDA and SQIVND (reference sequence). The trim removed 5 bases at V and 0 bases at J, leaving 7 bases unmatched. The CDR3 is 16 residues long. Full variable domain (outside the CDR3, taken from reference TRBV19 and TRBJ1-5): DGGITQSPKYLFRKEGQNVTLSCEQNLNHDAMYWYRQDPGQGLRLIYYSQIVNDFQKGDIAEGYSVSREKKESFPLTVTSAQKNPTAFYLCASSLPGTVSNQPQHFGDGTRLSIL.

CDR3: CASSLGLAGQNNEQFF. For the CDR3, the DNA is TGTGCCAGCAGTCTAGGACTAGCGGGACAAAACAATGAGCAGTTCTTC. V and J are TRBV12-3 or TRBV12-4 and TRBJ2-1; 12 nucleotides match TRBD2. This CDR3 spans 16 amino acids. V lost 5 bases to trimming and J lost 5 bases; unmatched junction nucleotides: 7.